This T cell receptor beta chain emerged from a study of shared clonotypes between healthy human individuals (dated by TCRdb to about 2020). About the full investigation: The cohort included three men and two women between 18 and 49 years of age. Per donor, leukapheresis produced somewhere between about 0.9 and 10 billion PBMCs. For each donor, CD4 naive and CD4 memory were each run on three plates, CD8 naive on two plates, and CD8 memory on one plate. To estimate repertoire size and how much clonotypes are shared between individuals, the study performed deep sequencing of blood TCR repertoires from roughly five healthy adults. To increase sequencing depth and limit assay-specific biases, TCR repertoire library preparation and sequencing were carried out by different laboratories using diverse techniques. Overall study outcomes, separate from this receptor: Approximately 5% of naive CD4, 3.5% of naive CD8, approximately 2% of memory CD4, and approximately 0.4% of memory CD8 clonotypes were shared across a few donors. Sampling was limited to blood, and TCR repertoires in tissue likely differ from TCR repertoires in blood. Incomplete sequencing was indicated by rarefaction of sorted-subset datasets, despite the large sequencing depth. Estimated clonotype richness was generally larger for naive than for memory subsets. Pairwise subsampling led to the expectation that sequencing depth would affect the degree of clonotype sharing among donors. The small number of donors limited the genetic and exposure-history diversity represented. Higher generation probabilities were observed for clonotypes shared by all four sorted-subset donors than for non-shared clonotypes.

The donors were healthy, HIV-negative adults with no recently reported acute infections or vaccinations. All donors were Caucasian adults living in Nashville, Tennessee, USA. CD4+ T cells were enriched by magnetic negative selection, after which naive cells were positively selected on CD45RA and the negative fraction was taken as the memory subset. After blood collection by leukapheresis, PBMCs were isolated using Ficoll-Histopaque density gradient centrifugation and then cryopreserved in the vapor phase of liquid nitrogen. Analytical flow cytometry was used to check the purity and quantity of each magnetically sorted T cell population. Genomic DNA was isolated from each sorted fraction and quantified by UV absorbance on a Nanodrop 2000c. Using the deep immunoSEQ assay, multiplex PCR amplified TCR CDR3 regions from genomic DNA. Extracted genomic DNA from each cell subset was distributed evenly across all wells of several immunoSEQ 96-well plates, and each plate was treated as a replicate. For sorted subsets, roughly 200 ng genomic DNA, equal to some 30,000 T cell genomes, was loaded into each replicate PCR. The purified libraries were quantified using a Qubit 3.0 fluorometer, sized with a Bioanalyzer 2100, and then quantified again using the KAPA Library Quantification kit. Every immunoSEQ 96-well plate was sequenced on a separate single-read 150-cycle Illumina NextSeq 550 flow cell. Turning to the authors' computational methods: Because the immunoSEQ output held only junctional sequences and lacked quality scores, the filtering could not match the filtering applied to full-length reads. Sequences were annotated with PyIR, a Python wrapper for IgBLAST v1.9, using IMGT germline references to assign V/J genes and CDR3. Reads were removed for weak V/J assignments (E-value above 1e-6), missing CDR3, stop codons, out-of-frame junctions, or ambiguous translated residues. V3J clonotypes were defined as sequences sharing the same inferred V gene, J gene, and CDR3 amino acid sequence. To compute the percentage overlap between repertoires, the number of shared unique clonotypes was divided by the size of the smaller repertoire. RTK rarefaction, the Chao1 estimator, and Recon v2.1 estimates of unobserved clonotypes were used to assess repertoire richness. Generation probabilities for all TCRbeta clonotypes obtained by the gDNA method from a handful of donors were computed using OLGA. TCRdb obtained this table from immuneACCESS and retained in-frame rearrangements with V and J assigned. These tables miss some clones; where compared with another copy, unresolved V genes account for less than half of the shortfall, and the remainder is unexplained. Clone size and the V and J calls come from that table; the DNA yielded D and trimming. Present in this sample are over a million clones, roughly 98% of which were seen just once. The biggest ten clones account for about 0.42% of the sample.

Concerning this clone itself: Its antigen target is currently unknown. Base qualities are not recorded, but no much larger clone differs from it by a single base.

The sample comprised naive CD4+ T cells sorted from blood. Explained via the paper, the cell subset or site label denotes: CD45RA+ positively selected. The receptor's source is a man aged 25 to 45 in good health.

The CDR3 region has the sequence CASHLGGRINEQYF. The DNA is as follows: TGTGCCAGCCACTTAGGAGGGAGGATAAACGAGCAGTACTTC. The chain links TRBV5-4 with TRBJ2-7, with TRBD2 perhaps the D gene, on 6 matching bases. The CDR3 covers 14 residues, taking in both the cysteine and the phenylalanine. The read is trimmed to its CDR3 DNA, 42 bases read in frame from base 1. V sheds 7 bases and J sheds 5 bases, leaving 19 bases between their ends. In the germline V gene (reference sequence), CDR1 corresponds to SGHNT and CDR2 to YYREEE.